The clone carrying this TCR beta chain showed up just a few times. Its cognate antigen is unknown. The data were taken from a study of a mutant IDH1 vaccine in newly diagnosed glioma. Study details: Treatment recipients were about 60% male and around 40% female, and their mean age was roughly 40 years. Every participant had undergone radiotherapy, temozolomide, or both before, and most underwent both. Study-level points and caveats: Seemingly, top peripheral T cell clonotype changes bore no relation to pseudoprogression.

The time point is: baseline, week 1 (first vaccination visit). Regarding treatment: pre-vaccination baseline after standard-of-care therapy. The CDR3 covers 15 residues. Germline V lookup: CDR1 MGHRA, CDR2 YSYEKL. The germline V and J ends were trimmed by 1 base and 5 bases, with 9 bases remaining between them. Profiling relied on immunoSEQ multiplex PCR, and the TCRdb table lists in-frame clones only, not all of them. This table holds tens of thousands of clones, over 70% found once. This receptor was obtained from a man aged 35-49 years with glioma. Some clones in this sample may be carry-over from other donors' samples. This chain joins TRBV4-1 and TRBJ1-6; D ambiguous. The material sequenced was PBMCs, taken from a glioma patient treated with radiotherapy, temozolomide or both. CDR3: CASSQGGGNNSPLHF. For the CDR3, the DNA is TGCGCCAGCAGCCAAGGGGGAGGGAATAATTCACCCCTCCACTTT.